The sample holds a few counts of the clone carrying this T cell receptor beta chain. The sample originates from a study of spatial heterogeneity in lung cancer. Every TCR cDNA molecule bore a unique molecular identifier. TCRdb re-analysed the 5' RACE reads in MiXCR, keeping a single row per CDR3 protein. The sample carries 35,000 to 40,000 distinct CDR3 sequences, roughly 6.5% recorded once. The time point here: sample taken at primary tumor resection. The clonotype originates from a female donor with early-stage non-small cell lung cancer. The sequencing used PBMCs, collected at surgery.

The CDR3 region has the DNA TGCGCCAGCAGCCAAGATCGGTGGGCGGTGGGGCCCCAGCATTTT. The encoded protein is CASSQDRWAVGPQHF. The genes are TRBV4-3 and TRBJ1-5; D not certain. The V end was cut by 0 bases, the J end by 9 bases, with 15 bases between. Germline V CDR1 and CDR2: LGHNA, YSLEER. The CDR3 consists of 15 residues.